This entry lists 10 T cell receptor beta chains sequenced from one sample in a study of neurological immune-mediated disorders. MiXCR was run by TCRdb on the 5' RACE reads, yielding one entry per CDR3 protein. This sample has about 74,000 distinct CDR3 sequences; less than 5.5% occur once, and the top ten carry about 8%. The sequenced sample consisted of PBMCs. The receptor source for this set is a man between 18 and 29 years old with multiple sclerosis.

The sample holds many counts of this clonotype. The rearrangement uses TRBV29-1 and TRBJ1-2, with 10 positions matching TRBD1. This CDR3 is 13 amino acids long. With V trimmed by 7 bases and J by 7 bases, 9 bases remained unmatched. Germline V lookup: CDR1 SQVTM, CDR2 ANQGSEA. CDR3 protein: CSAGGDRGGGYTF. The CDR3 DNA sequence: TGCAGCGCTGGGGGGGACAGGGGTGGTGGCTACACCTTC.

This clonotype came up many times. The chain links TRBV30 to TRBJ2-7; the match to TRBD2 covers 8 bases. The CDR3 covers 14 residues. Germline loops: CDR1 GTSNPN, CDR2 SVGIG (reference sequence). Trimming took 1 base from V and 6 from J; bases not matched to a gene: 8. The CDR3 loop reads CAWSAGTRSSEQYF. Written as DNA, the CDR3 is TGTGCCTGGAGTGCCGGGACTAGGAGCAGCGAGCAGTACTTC.

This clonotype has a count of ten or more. CDR3 DNA: TGCAGTGCTAGTATAGGGTTAGCCAAAAACATTCAGTACTTC. Translating gives CSASIGLAKNIQYF. This rearrangement joins TRBV20-1 to TRBJ2-4; no clear D gene. The CDR3 has 14 residues. Trimming left V 3 bases short and J 0 bases short, with 9 bases between. From germline, CDR1 is DFQATT and CDR2 SNEGSKA (reference sequence).

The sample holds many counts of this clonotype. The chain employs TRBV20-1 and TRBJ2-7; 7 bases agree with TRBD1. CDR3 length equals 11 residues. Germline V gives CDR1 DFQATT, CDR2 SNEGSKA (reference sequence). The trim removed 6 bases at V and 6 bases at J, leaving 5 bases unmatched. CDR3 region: CSARDSAEQYF. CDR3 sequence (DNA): TGCAGTGCGAGGGACAGTGCCGAGCAGTACTTC.

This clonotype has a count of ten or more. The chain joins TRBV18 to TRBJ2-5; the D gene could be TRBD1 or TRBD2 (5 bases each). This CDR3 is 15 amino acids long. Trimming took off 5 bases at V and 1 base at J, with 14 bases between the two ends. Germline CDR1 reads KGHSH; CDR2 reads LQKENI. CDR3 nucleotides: TGTGCCAGCTCATCCGGGACCGGGGCCCAAGAGACCCAGTACTTC. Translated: CASSSGTGAQETQYF. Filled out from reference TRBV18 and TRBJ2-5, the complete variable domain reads NAGVMQNPRHLVRRRGQEARLRCSPMKGHSHVYWYRQLPEEGLKFMVYLQKENIIDESGMPKERFSAEFPKEGPSILRIQQVVRGDSAAYFCASSSGTGAQETQYFGPGTRLLVL.

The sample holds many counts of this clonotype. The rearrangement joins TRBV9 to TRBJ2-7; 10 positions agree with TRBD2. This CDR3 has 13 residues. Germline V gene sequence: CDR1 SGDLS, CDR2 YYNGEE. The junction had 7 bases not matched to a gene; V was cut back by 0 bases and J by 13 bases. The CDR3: CASSVAASGSRYF. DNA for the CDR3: TGTGCCAGCAGCGTAGCTGCTAGCGGGAGTCGTTACTTC. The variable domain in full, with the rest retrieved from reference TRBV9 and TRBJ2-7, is DSGVTQTPKHLITATGQRVTLRCSPRSGDLSVYWYQQSLDQGLQFLIQYYNGEERAKGNILERFSAQQFPDLHSELNLSSLELGDSALYFCASSVAASGSRYFGPGTRLTVT.

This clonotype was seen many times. The CDR3 loop is CASSLALNQPQHF. As DNA, the CDR3 is TGTGCCAGCAGTTTAGCGCTTAATCAGCCCCAGCATTTT. The rearrangement links TRBV12-3 or TRBV12-4 to TRBJ1-5; D unclear. The CDR3 covers 13 residues. Trimming cost V 0 bases and J 4 bases, with 4 bases left between them.

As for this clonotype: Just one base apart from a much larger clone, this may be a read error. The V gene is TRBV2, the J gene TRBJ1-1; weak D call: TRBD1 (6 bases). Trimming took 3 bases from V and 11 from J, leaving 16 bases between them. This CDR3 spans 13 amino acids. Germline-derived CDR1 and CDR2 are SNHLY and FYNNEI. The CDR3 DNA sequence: TGTGCCAGCAGTGATGGACAGAATGTTTGGGCTTTCTTT. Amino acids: CASSDGQNVWAFF.

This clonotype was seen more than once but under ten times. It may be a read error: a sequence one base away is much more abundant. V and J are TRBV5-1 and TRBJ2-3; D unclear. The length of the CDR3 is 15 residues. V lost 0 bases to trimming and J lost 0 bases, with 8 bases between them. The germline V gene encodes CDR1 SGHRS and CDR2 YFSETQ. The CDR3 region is CASSLAYVSTDTQYF. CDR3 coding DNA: TGCGCCAGCAGCTTGGCATACGTAAGCACAGATACGCAGTATTTT. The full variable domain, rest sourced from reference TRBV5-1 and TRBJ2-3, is KAGVTQTPRYLIKTRGQQVTLSCSPISGHRSVSWYQQTPGQGLQFLFEYFSETQRNKGNFPGRFSGRQFSNSRSEMNVSTLELGDSALYLCASSLAYVSTDTQYFGPGTRLTVL.

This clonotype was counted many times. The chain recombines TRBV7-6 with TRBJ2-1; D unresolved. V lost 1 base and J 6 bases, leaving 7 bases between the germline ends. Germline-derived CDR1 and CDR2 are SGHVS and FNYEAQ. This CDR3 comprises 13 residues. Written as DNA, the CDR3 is TGTGCCAGCAGCTTAGGGGCTGTCAATGAGCAGTTCTTC. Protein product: CASSLGAVNEQFF.